The 18 T cell receptor beta chains below were found in one sample sequenced in a study of CD8 T cells in ankylosing spondylitis. TCRdb re-called the 5' RACE reads through MiXCR, storing one row per CDR3 protein. The table shows about 140,000 distinct CDR3 sequences, with more than 7% occurring only once. Sequencing was carried out using synovial fluid, either unsorted or a sorted T cell fraction (not recorded which). The source is a male donor with ankylosing spondylitis.

This clonotype was found a few times. The chain uses TRBV12-3 or TRBV12-4 and TRBJ1-4; no reliable D call. This CDR3 comprises 10 residues. V was shortened by 8 bases and J by 7 bases, with 5 bases between the two germline ends. CDR3 sequence reads: CASRGEKLFF. The CDR3 region has the DNA TGTGCCAGCCGAGGTGAAAAACTGTTTTTT.

The V and J genes are TRBV2 and TRBJ2-7; D is unresolved. V shed 3 bases and J shed 4 bases, with 4 bases lying between them. Germline loops: CDR1 SNHLY, CDR2 FYNNEI. This CDR3 is built from 11 residues. The DNA for the CDR3 is TGTGCCAGCAGTGACCAGTACGAGCAGTACTTC. This codes for CASSDQYEQYF.

This clonotype was counted many times. The rearrangement uses TRBV20-1 and TRBJ2-1; D could derive from TRBD1 or TRBD2 (5 bases each). CDR1 and CDR2 (germline): DFQATT, SNEGSKA (reference sequence). The CDR3 totals 13 residues. Trimming pared 4 bases from V and 0 bases from J, leaving 7 bases between. The CDR3 DNA reads as TGCAGTGCTAAGGGGAGCTCCTACAATGAGCAGTTCTTC. Residues: CSAKGSSYNEQFF.

In this sample, this clonotype turned up a few times. This chain uses TRBV20-1 with TRBJ1-2; 12 nucleotides align to TRBD1. This CDR3 contains 16 residues. CDR1 and CDR2 from the germline V gene are DFQATT and SNEGSKA (reference sequence). The V segment lost 0 bases and the J segment 4 bases; nucleotides outside the gene matches: 6. In nucleotides, the CDR3 is TGCAGTGCTAGAGATCAAGGGACAGGGGGCGTCTATGGCTACACCTTC. Its protein product is CSARDQGTGGVYGYTF.

This clonotype came up a few times. This chain links TRBV4-2 with TRBJ2-3; D possibly corresponds to TRBD2 (7 bases). V lost 0 bases and J 4 bases, leaving 11 bases between the germline ends. Germline V gives CDR1 LGHNA, CDR2 YNFKEQ. The CDR3 extends over 15 amino acids. The CDR3 loop is CASSQDGGAADTQYF. In DNA form, the CDR3 reads TGTGCCAGCAGCCAAGATGGGGGGGCCGCAGATACGCAGTATTTT.

This clonotype was seen many times. The DNA for the CDR3 is TGCAGTGCTAGTTTCGGGACTAGAAGGTACGAGCAGTACTTC. It translates to CSASFGTRRYEQYF. V gene TRBV20-1 combines with J gene TRBJ2-7, with TRBD2 identical over 8 bases. CDR1 DFQATT and CDR2 SNEGSKA come from the germline V gene (reference sequence). The CDR3 consists of 14 residues. Trimming took 3 bases from V and 4 from J; bases not matched to a gene: 8.

J is TRBJ2-7 and V is TRBV20-1, with 8 bases aligning to TRBD1. CDR3 length: 12 residues. Germline V CDR1 and CDR2: DFQATT, SNEGSKA (reference sequence). The V and J ends lost 6 bases and 5 bases, in that order; junction bases with no gene match: 6. CDR3 bases: TGCAGTGCCGGGGACAGGAGCGACGAGCAGTACTTC. It codes for CSAGDRSDEQYF.

This clonotype was counted only a few times. The chain recombines TRBV7-3 with TRBJ1-6; no reliable D call. CDR1 is SGHTA, CDR2 FQGTGA, per germline. Trimming took off 2 bases at V and 10 bases at J, with 15 bases between the two ends. The CDR3 is 15 residues long. CDR3 sequence (DNA): TGTGCCAGCAGCTTACAGGCCCGTGGGGAATCACCCCTCCACTTT. Translating gives CASSLQARGESPLHF.

The CDR3 DNA sequence: TGTGCCAGCAGCCAAGTTGGGGGACTAGTCTACGAGCAGTACTTC. This encodes CASSQVGGLVYEQYF. The rearrangement links TRBV4-2 to TRBJ2-7; 8 bases match TRBD2. The CDR3 spans 15 residues. After removal of 1 base from V and 3 bases from J, the junction contained 5 bases not matched to a gene. From germline, CDR1 is LGHNA and CDR2 YNFKEQ.

This clonotype was seen many times. The V and J genes are TRBV29-1 and TRBJ1-1, with D tentatively TRBD1 (6 bases). This CDR3 has 17 amino acids. The germline gives CDR1 SQVTM, CDR2 ANQGSEA. The V gene lost 0 bases and the J gene lost 2 bases, with 19 bases spanning the gap. CDR3 bases: TGCAGCGTTGAAGATCTGGGGGCATGGTTTGATAACACTGAAGCTTTCTTT. It translates to CSVEDLGAWFDNTEAFF.

This chain connects TRBV6-2 or TRBV6-3 to TRBJ2-7; D not resolved. Trimming pared 3 bases from V and 5 bases from J, leaving 8 bases between. The CDR3 contains 12 residues. Germline V gene data show CDR1 as MNHEY and CDR2 as SVGEGT. The CDR3 sequence: CASSYPVDEQYF. For the CDR3, the DNA is TGTGCCAGCAGTTATCCCGTGGACGAGCAGTACTTC.

This chain connects TRBV6-2 or TRBV6-3 to TRBJ1-2, with TRBD1 matching over 10 bases. CDR1 MNHEY and CDR2 SVGEGT come from the germline V gene. The CDR3 is 14 residues long. Germline trimming cut 6 bases from V and 2 bases from J; bases unmatched to any gene: 3. The CDR3 here is CASRRGQGNYGYTF. The CDR3 coding sequence is TGTGCCAGCAGAAGGGGACAGGGGAACTATGGCTACACCTTC.

The genes are TRBV3-1 and TRBJ2-7; 8 nucleotides match TRBD2. CDR1 and CDR2 from the germline V gene are LGHDT and YNNKEL (reference sequence). The length of the CDR3 is 15 residues. The V segment lost 1 base and the J segment 0 bases; nucleotides outside the gene matches: 2. CDR3 nucleotides: TGTGCCAGCAGCCAAGGAGCGGGAGACTCCTACGAGCAGTACTTC. This gives the protein CASSQGAGDSYEQYF.

There are many counts of this clonotype. The rearrangement joins TRBV4-3 to TRBJ2-6; D ambiguous. The CDR3 is 15 amino acids. CDR1 is LGHNA, CDR2 YSLEER, per germline. V was cut by 4 bases and J by 1 base, with 8 bases left in between. The CDR3 loop reads CASSLEKSGANVLTF. The CDR3 DNA reads as TGCGCCAGCAGCCTGGAGAAATCTGGGGCCAACGTCCTGACTTTC.

V and J are TRBV6-2 or TRBV6-3 and TRBJ2-1; D remains ambiguous. The V end was cut by 8 bases, the J end by 4 bases, with 12 bases between. The germline V gene has CDR1 MNHEY and CDR2 SVGEGT. CDR3 length equals 13 residues. The CDR3 bases are TGTGCCAGCCAAGAGTTAGGGTACAATGAGCAGTTCTTC. It codes for CASQELGYNEQFF.

This clonotype was seen repeatedly, ten times or more. The chain combines TRBV4-3 with TRBJ2-1; 7 positions agree with TRBD1. V was pared by 2 bases and J by 7 bases, with 14 bases of the junction left unmatched. Per the germline V gene, CDR1 is LGHNA and CDR2 is YSLEER. The CDR3 length is 17 residues. The CDR3 here is CASSQLGGAPRENEQFF. Written as DNA, the CDR3 is TGCGCCAGCAGCCAATTAGGGGGCGCCCCTAGGGAAAATGAGCAGTTCTTC.

V and J are TRBV4-3 and TRBJ2-3; D gene unclear. This CDR3 has 14 residues. V gave up 0 bases and J gave up 5 bases, with 9 bases separating them. Per the germline V gene, CDR1 is LGHNA and CDR2 is YSLEER. The CDR3 loop is CASSQDRSRDTQYF. In nucleotides, the CDR3 is TGCGCCAGCAGCCAAGATCGCTCCCGAGATACGCAGTATTTT.

V usage is TRBV20-1 and J usage is TRBJ2-3, with D tentatively TRBD2 (7 bases). CDR3 size: 16 residues. The V end lost 7 bases, the J end lost 0 bases, and 20 bases lay between the germline ends. CDR1 DFQATT and CDR2 SNEGSKA come from the germline V gene (reference sequence). CDR3 nucleotide sequence: TGCAGTGTTACCCCCTTTGCGGGGGCTAGCACAGATACGCAGTATTTT. It is translated as CSVTPFAGASTDTQYF.